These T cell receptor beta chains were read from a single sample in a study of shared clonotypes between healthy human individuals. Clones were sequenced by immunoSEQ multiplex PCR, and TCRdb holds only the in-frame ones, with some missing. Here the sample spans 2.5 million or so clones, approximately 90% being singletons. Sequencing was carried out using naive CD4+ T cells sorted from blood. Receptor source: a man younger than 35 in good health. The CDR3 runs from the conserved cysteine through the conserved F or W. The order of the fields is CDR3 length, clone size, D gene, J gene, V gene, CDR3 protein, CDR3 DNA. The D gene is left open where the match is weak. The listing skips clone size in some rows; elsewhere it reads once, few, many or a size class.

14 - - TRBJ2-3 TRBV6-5 CASSSGGFTDTQYF TGTGCCAGCAGTTCGGGGGGCTTCACAGATACGCAGTATTTT
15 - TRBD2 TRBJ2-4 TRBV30 CAWSPSGKAKNIQYF TGTGCCTGGAGCCCTAGCGGAAAAGCCAAAAACATTCAGTACTTC
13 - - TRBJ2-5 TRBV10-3 CAISTGQQETQYF TGTGCCATCAGTACCGGACAGCAAGAGACCCAGTACTTC
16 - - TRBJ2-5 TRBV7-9 CASSGLGDANQETQYF TGTGCCAGCAGCGGCTTAGGGGACGCCAACCAAGAGACCCAGTACTTC
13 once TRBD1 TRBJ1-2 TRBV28 CASRSGGGYGYTF TGTGCCAGCAGATCAGGGGGCGGCTATGGCTACACCTTC
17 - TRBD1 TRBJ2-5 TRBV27 CASSILGTETGQETQYF TGTGCCAGCAGTATCCTTGGGACAGAGACGGGGCAAGAGACCCAGTACTTC
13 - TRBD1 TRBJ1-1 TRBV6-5 CASSRTGYTEAFF TGTGCCAGCAGTCGGACAGGGTACACTGAAGCTTTCTTT
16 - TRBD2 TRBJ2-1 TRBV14 CASSARARGAYNEQFF TGTGCCAGCAGCGCCCGGGCCCGGGGGGCCTACAATGAGCAGTTCTTC
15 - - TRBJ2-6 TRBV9 CASSGGEAGANVLTF TGTGCCAGCAGCGGAGGGGAGGCTGGGGCCAACGTCCTGACTTTC
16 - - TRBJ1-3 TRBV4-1 CASSPYRQDSGNTIYF TGCGCCAGCAGCCCCTATCGACAGGACTCTGGAAACACCATATATTTT
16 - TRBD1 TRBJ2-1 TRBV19 CASSSLRTGVYNEQFF TGTGCCAGTAGTAGCCTTAGGACAGGGGTCTACAATGAGCAGTTCTTC
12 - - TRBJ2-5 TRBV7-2 CASSRASETQYF TGTGCCAGCAGCCGGGCTTCGGAGACCCAGTACTTC
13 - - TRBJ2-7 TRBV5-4 CASSEGRTYEQYF TGTGCCAGCAGCGAGGGACGGACCTACGAGCAGTACTTC
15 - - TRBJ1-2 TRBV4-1 CASSQDAGGDYGYTF TGCGCCAGCAGCCAAGATGCCGGGGGGGACTATGGCTACACCTTC
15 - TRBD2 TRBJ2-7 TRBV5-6 CASSLVAGGPDEQYF TGTGCCAGCAGCTTGGTCGCGGGGGGGCCTGACGAGCAGTACTTC
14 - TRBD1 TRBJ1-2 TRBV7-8 CASSSQGAHEGYTF TGTGCCAGCAGCTCCCAGGGGGCGCATGAGGGCTACACCTTC
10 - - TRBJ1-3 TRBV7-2 CATEGNTIYF TGTGCCACCGAGGGAAACACCATATATTTT
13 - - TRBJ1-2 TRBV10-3 CAISRTGSYGYTF TGTGCCATCAGTCGGACGGGTTCCTATGGCTACACCTTC
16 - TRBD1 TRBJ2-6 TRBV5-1 CASSLGQGAGANVLTF TGCGCCAGCAGCTTAGGCCAGGGGGCTGGGGCCAACGTCCTGACTTTC
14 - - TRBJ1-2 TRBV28 CASSSEGHFYGYTF TGTGCCAGCAGTTCCGAGGGACACTTCTATGGCTACACCTTC
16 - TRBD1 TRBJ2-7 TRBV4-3 CASSQETGMASYEQYF TGCGCCAGCAGCCAGGAGACAGGGATGGCTAGCTACGAGCAGTACTTC
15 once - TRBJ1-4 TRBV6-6 CASSDLTDRNEKLFF TGTGCCAGCAGTGACCTGACAGACCGTAATGAAAAACTGTTTTTT
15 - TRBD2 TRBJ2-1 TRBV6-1 CASSRTSGSYNEQFF TGTGCCAGCAGTCGGACTAGCGGGTCCTACAATGAGCAGTTCTTC
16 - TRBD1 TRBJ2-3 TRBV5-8 CASSRSQGAVGDTQYF TGTGCCAGCAGCAGAAGTCAGGGGGCGGTGGGTGATACGCAGTATTTT
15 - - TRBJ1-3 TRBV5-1 CASSSALASGNTIYF TGCGCCAGCAGCTCCGCACTAGCCTCTGGAAACACCATATATTTT
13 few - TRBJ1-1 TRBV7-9 CASSFGMNTEAFF TGTGCCAGCAGCTTTGGTATGAACACTGAAGCTTTCTTT
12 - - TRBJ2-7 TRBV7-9 CASSYISYEQYF TGTGCCAGCAGTTACATTTCCTACGAGCAGTACTTC
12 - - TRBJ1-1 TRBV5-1 CASSLAITEAFF TGCGCCAGCAGCTTGGCCATCACTGAAGCTTTCTTT
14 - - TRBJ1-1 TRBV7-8 CASSLVDGGTEAFF TGTGCCAGCAGCTTAGTGGACGGTGGCACTGAAGCTTTCTTT
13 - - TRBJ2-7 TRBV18 CASSTGGGYEQYF TGTGCCAGCTCCACCGGTGGGGGCTACGAGCAGTACTTC
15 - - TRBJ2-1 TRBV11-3 CASSGHSGPYNEQFF TGTGCCAGCAGTGGGCATAGCGGCCCCTACAATGAGCAGTTCTTC
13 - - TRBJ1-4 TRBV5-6 CASSIGHGEKLFF TGTGCCAGCAGCATAGGACACGGTGAAAAACTGTTTTTT
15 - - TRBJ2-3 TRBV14 CASSQASGSTDTQYF TGTGCCAGCAGCCAAGCCAGCGGTAGCACAGATACGCAGTATTTT
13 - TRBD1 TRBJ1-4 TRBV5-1 CASSRDREEKLFF TGCGCCAGCAGCCGGGACAGGGAGGAAAAACTGTTTTTT
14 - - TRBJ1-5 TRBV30 CAWSGGQDNQPQHF TGTGCCTGGAGTGGAGGACAAGACAATCAGCCCCAGCATTTT
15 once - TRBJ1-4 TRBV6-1 CASSVDRPTNEKLFF TGTGCCAGCAGTGTCGACAGACCAACTAATGAAAAACTGTTTTTT
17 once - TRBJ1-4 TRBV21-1 CASSKVVSGETNEKLFF TGTGCCAGCAGCAAAGTTGTTTCGGGGGAAACTAATGAAAAACTGTTTTTT
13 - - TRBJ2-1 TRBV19 CASQGFGANEQFF TGTGCCAGCCAGGGTTTCGGTGCCAATGAGCAGTTCTTC
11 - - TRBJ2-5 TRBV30 CAYNVRETQYF TGTGCCTATAATGTAAGAGAGACCCAGTACTTC
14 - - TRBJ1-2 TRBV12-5 CASGLGGPVYGYTF TGTGCTAGTGGTTTGGGAGGGCCGGTCTATGGCTACACCTTC
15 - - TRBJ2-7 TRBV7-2 CASTSQVGAGYEQYF TGTGCCAGCACCTCTCAGGTGGGCGCAGGATACGAGCAGTACTTC
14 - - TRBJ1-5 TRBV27 CASLIVRRSVPGHF TGTGCCAGCCTTATCGTACGGCGTTCGGTGCCCGGACATTTT